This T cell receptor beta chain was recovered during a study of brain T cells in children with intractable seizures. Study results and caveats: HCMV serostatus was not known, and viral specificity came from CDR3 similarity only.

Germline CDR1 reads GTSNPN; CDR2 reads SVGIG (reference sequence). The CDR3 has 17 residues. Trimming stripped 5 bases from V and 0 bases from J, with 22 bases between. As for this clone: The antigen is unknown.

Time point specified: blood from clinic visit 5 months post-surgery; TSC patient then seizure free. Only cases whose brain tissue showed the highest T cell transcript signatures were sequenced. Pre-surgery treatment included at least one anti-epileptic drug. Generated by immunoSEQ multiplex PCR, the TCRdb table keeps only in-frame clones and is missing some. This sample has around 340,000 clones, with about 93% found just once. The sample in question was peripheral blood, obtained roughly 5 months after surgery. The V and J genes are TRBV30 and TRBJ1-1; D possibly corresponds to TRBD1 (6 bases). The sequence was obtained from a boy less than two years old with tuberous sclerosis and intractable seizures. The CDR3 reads CAWCEFRDTSMNTEAFF. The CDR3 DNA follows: TGTGCCTGGTGCGAGTTCCGGGACACTAGCATGAACACTGAAGCTTTCTTT.